The 16 T cell receptor beta chains presented below share a single source sample, sequenced in a study of beta chain features in type 1 diabetes. Expressed TCRB transcripts got sequenced, as all isolated RNA was reverse transcribed. Clones were read by immunoSEQ multiplex PCR, and TCRdb kept only the in-frame ones, dropping some. The sample records about 620,000 clones, about a sixth being singletons. Sequencing was done on a sample of naive CD4+ T cells from blood. The receptors shown here come from a man between 18 and 35 years old in good health.

The chain uses TRBV9 and TRBJ2-5, with D hard to call. Germline V gives CDR1 SGDLS, CDR2 YYNGEE. The CDR3 is 15 residues long. Trimming cost V 3 bases and J 5 bases, with 17 bases left between them. CDR3 residues: CASSGYPSPTETQYF. CDR3 bases: TGTGCCAGCAGCGGGTACCCTTCTCCGACCGAGACCCAGTACTTC.

This chain connects TRBV27 to TRBJ1-5, with a possible D match to TRBD1 (6 bases). This CDR3 region has 16 residues. Germline V gene lookup returns CDR1 MNHEY and CDR2 SMNVEV (reference sequence). V lost 6 bases, J lost 5 bases, and 20 bases lay in between. The DNA for the CDR3 is TGTGCCAGCAGCTCCACAGGGTTTAAATTCGATCAGCCCCAGCATTTT. It codes for CASSSTGFKFDQPQHF.

The rearrangement uses TRBV7-2 and TRBJ2-7; 7 nucleotides match TRBD1. The CDR3 is 13 amino acids. The V gene end was trimmed by 4 bases and the J gene end by 3 bases; junction bases not matched to a gene: 3. Germline CDR1 is SGHTA and CDR2 is FQGNSA. The CDR3 DNA follows: TGTGCCAGCAGCTCGGGACAGCTCTACGAGCAGTACTTC. This codes for CASSSGQLYEQYF.

The table lists this clone with a few counts. CDR3 in amino acids: CASSLPAGELFF. The CDR3 nucleotides read TGTGCCAGTAGTCTACCAGCCGGGGAGCTGTTTTTT. This chain joins TRBV19 and TRBJ2-2; no clear D gene. V shed 5 bases and J shed 6 bases, with 7 bases lying between them. The CDR3 sequence is 12 residues long. CDR1 and CDR2 from the germline V gene are LNHDA and SQIVND (reference sequence).

This clone was found a few times. The genes are TRBV25-1 and TRBJ1-2, with D unclear. V gave up 3 bases and J gave up 5 bases, with 10 bases separating them. Germline V gives CDR1 MGHDK, CDR2 SYGVNS. The CDR3 sequence is 13 residues long. This CDR3 reads CASSDRRVYGYTF. The CDR3 DNA sequence: TGTGCCAGCAGTGACCGAAGGGTTTATGGCTACACCTTC.

V usage is TRBV9 and J usage is TRBJ2-3, with a weak D call TRBD2 (5 bases). With 4 bases removed from V and 2 bases from J, the gap between germline ends came to 17 bases. The CDR3 contains 16 residues. CDR1 and CDR2 from the germline V gene are SGDLS and YYNGEE. The CDR3 region has the DNA TGTGCCAGCAGCACCCGCAACACCGGGAACACAGATACGCAGTATTTT. Protein: CASSTRNTGNTDTQYF.

This clone was recorded a few times. The rearrangement links TRBV7-2 to TRBJ2-3, with D tentatively TRBD1 (6 bases). The CDR3 loop spans 16 amino acids. CDR1 and CDR2 (germline): SGHTA, FQGNSA. Trimming took 10 bases from V and 2 from J, leaving 22 bases between them. CDR3 loop: CATRGGKIGPTDTQYF. The CDR3, as DNA: TGTGCCACCCGAGGGGGAAAGATCGGGCCCACAGATACGCAGTATTTT.

The chain carries TRBV7-2 and TRBJ2-5; the D is unclear. The germline gives CDR1 SGHTA, CDR2 FQGNSA. The CDR3 totals 14 residues. Trimming pared 5 bases from V and 5 bases from J, leaving 15 bases between. This CDR3 is CASSPWGLRETQYF. Written as DNA, the CDR3 is TGTGCCAGCAGCCCCTGGGGTCTTCGGGAGACCCAGTACTTC.

This sequence joins TRBV7-2 and TRBJ1-4, with D hard to call. V was clipped by 4 bases and J by 1 base, with 16 bases between them. The CDR3 contains 17 residues. Germline V gene sequence: CDR1 SGHTA, CDR2 FQGNSA. Here the CDR3 reads CASSSKLGARTNEKLFF. The DNA of the CDR3 is TGTGCCAGCAGCTCAAAGTTGGGTGCGCGAACTAATGAAAAACTGTTTTTT.

The chain uses TRBV11-2 and TRBJ1-2, with D possibly TRBD1 on 5 matching bases. V gave up 1 base and J gave up 5 bases, with 11 bases separating them. Germline V gives CDR1 SGHAT, CDR2 FQNNGV. The CDR3 sequence is 14 residues long. CDR3: CASSLVGAGYGYTF. Written as DNA, the CDR3 is TGTGCCAGCAGCTTAGTAGGGGCTGGGTATGGCTACACCTTC. Filled out from reference TRBV11-2 and TRBJ1-2, the complete variable domain reads EAGVAQSPRYKIIEKRQSVAFWCNPISGHATLYWYQQILGQGPKLLIQFQNNGVVDDSQLPKDRFSAERLKGVDSTLKIQPAKLEDSAVYLCASSLVGAGYGYTFGSGTRLTVV.

The chain recombines TRBV19 with TRBJ2-7; a possible D gene is TRBD2 (5 bases). CDR1 is LNHDA, CDR2 SQIVND, per germline (reference sequence). The CDR3 length is 12 residues. V was trimmed by 7 bases and J by 6 bases, leaving 13 bases between them. CDR3 amino acids: CASTSYAGEQYF. The CDR3 coding sequence is TGTGCCAGTACGAGCTACGCGGGCGAGCAGTACTTC.

This clone was observed a handful of times. The chain combines TRBV29-1 with TRBJ2-7, with 11 positions matching TRBD1. With 8 bases clipped from V and 9 bases from J, the junction kept 9 bases outside the gene matches. The CDR3 runs 12 residues. CDR1 is SQVTM, CDR2 ANQGSEA, per germline. The CDR3 is CSTRTGGGLQYF. The CDR3 coding sequence is TGCAGCACTAGGACAGGGGGCGGACTGCAGTACTTC.

This clone was seen a few times. V usage is TRBV6-5 and J usage is TRBJ2-3; D not certain. The CDR3 length is 16 residues. Trimming cost V 0 bases and J 0 bases, with 10 bases left between them. Germline V lookup: CDR1 MNHEY, CDR2 SVGAGI. The CDR3 sequence is CASSYSGTPSTDTQYF. The CDR3 nucleotides read TGTGCCAGCAGTTACTCAGGCACTCCTAGCACAGATACGCAGTATTTT.

The genes are TRBV7-2 and TRBJ2-7; no firm D call. Germline CDR1 SGHTA, CDR2 FQGNSA. Trimming took 5 bases from V and 7 from J, leaving 15 bases between them. This CDR3 spans 13 amino acids. Here the CDR3 reads CASSKDLGREQYF. The CDR3 DNA reads as TGTGCCAGCAGCAAAGACCTGGGCCGGGAGCAGTACTTC.

Only a few counts were recorded for this clone. The chain has TRBV7-9 and TRBJ2-7; D is perhaps TRBD2 (5 bases). Germline V lookup: CDR1 SEHNR, CDR2 FQNEAQ (reference sequence). V shed 5 bases and J shed 0 bases, with 11 bases lying between them. This CDR3 has 14 residues. This CDR3 reads CASSAPGSSYEQYF. Written as DNA, the CDR3 is TGTGCCAGCAGCGCCCCGGGAAGCTCCTACGAGCAGTACTTC.

The chain carries TRBV27 and TRBJ2-1; 7 nucleotides line up with TRBD1. Looked up from germline, CDR1 is MNHEY and CDR2 is SMNVEV (reference sequence). Trimming took 8 bases from V and 4 from J; bases not matched to a gene: 8. CDR3 size: 14 residues. CDR3: CASGRDRPYNEQFF. The CDR3 nucleotides are TGTGCCAGCGGCCGGGACAGACCTTACAATGAGCAGTTCTTC.